What follows are 19 T cell receptor beta chains derived from one specimen sequenced in a study of graft-versus-host responses after intestinal transplantation. Some clones are missing from TCRdb's copy, which holds only in-frame ones; the method was immunoSEQ multiplex PCR. The data contain nearly 100,000 clones, 75% to 95% of them singletons. The input for sequencing was PBMCs, taken 450 to 480 days after intestinal transplant. These receptors were obtained from a human patient who received an intestinal transplant, so some T cells may come from the graft donor.

The chain combines TRBV10-1 with TRBJ2-5; TRBD2 is a possible D gene (5 bases). Germline CDR1 WNHNN, CDR2 SYGVQD (reference sequence). The CDR3 sequence is 12 residues long. V was trimmed by 4 bases and J by 11 bases, leaving 14 bases between them. The CDR3 DNA reads TGCGCCAGCAGTGGTCCATCCGGGGAGCAGTACTTC. Protein sequence: CASSGPSGEQYF.

This clone turned up a few times. This sequence joins TRBV5-1 and TRBJ1-4; 7 bases map to TRBD1. V dropped 5 bases and J dropped 4; count of bases not matched to a gene: 5. CDR3 length equals 14 residues. Germline V CDR1 and CDR2: SGHRS, YFSETQ. CDR3 protein: CASRWGQSNEKLFF. In nucleotides, the CDR3 is TGCGCCAGCAGATGGGGACAGAGTAATGAAAAACTGTTTTTT.

This chain connects TRBV29-1 to TRBJ1-1; D unresolved. Germline loops: CDR1 SQVTM, CDR2 ANQGSEA. V was clipped by 4 bases and J by 3 bases, with 12 bases between them. The CDR3 consists of 13 residues. CDR3 bases: TGCAGCGTTGCCTACCTCGGGGACACTGAAGCTTTCTTT. This gives the protein CSVAYLGDTEAFF.

Only one count was recorded for this clone. The CDR3 DNA reads as TGTGCCAGCAGCTTACAGGGGGGCGACACTGAAGCTTTCTTT. Amino acids: CASSLQGGDTEAFF. This chain joins TRBV7-9 and TRBJ1-1, with 7 bases that match TRBD1. The CDR3 has 14 amino acids. J lost 3 bases, V lost 2 bases, and 3 bases had no gene match. In germline, CDR1 is SEHNR, CDR2 FQNEAQ (reference sequence).

CDR3 protein: CASSPSGDTEAFF. DNA of the CDR3: TGTGCCAGCTCACCATCCGGGGACACTGAAGCTTTCTTT. The V call is TRBV18, the J call TRBJ1-1; D is uncertain. V shed 2 bases and J shed 3 bases, with 7 bases lying between them. Germline values: CDR1 KGHSH, CDR2 LQKENI. CDR3 length equals 13 residues. The full variable domain, its missing parts supplied by reference TRBV18 and TRBJ1-1, is NAGVMQNPRHLVRRRGQEARLRCSPMKGHSHVYWYRQLPEEGLKFMVYLQKENIIDESGMPKERFSAEFPKEGPSILRIQQVVRGDSAAYFCASSPSGDTEAFFGQGTRLTVV.

The chain recombines TRBV13 with TRBJ1-2; D unclear. CDR3 length: 14 amino acids. V was pared by 0 bases and J by 6 bases, with 11 bases between. Germline lookup yields CDR1 PRHDT and CDR2 FYEKMQ (reference sequence). The CDR3 loop reads CASSLGSAMDGYTF. CDR3 nucleotides: TGTGCCAGCAGCTTAGGGTCCGCCATGGATGGCTACACCTTC. Using reference TRBV13 and TRBJ1-2 for the parts outside the CDR3, the full variable domain is AAGVIQSPRHLIKEKRETATLKCYPIPRHDTVYWYQQGPGQDPQFLISFYEKMQSDKGSIPDRFSAQQFSDYHSELNMSSLELGDSALYFCASSLGSAMDGYTFGSGTRLTVV.

V usage is TRBV5-1 and J usage is TRBJ2-7; possible D gene TRBD2, 7 bases. The CDR3 spans 14 residues. CDR1 and CDR2 from the germline V gene are SGHRS and YFSETQ. V was trimmed by 2 bases and J by 0 bases, leaving 9 bases between them. CDR3 coding DNA: TGCGCCAGCAGCTTTGGGGGGGCCTCCTACGAGCAGTACTTC. It yields the protein CASSFGGASYEQYF.

The V gene is TRBV5-6, the J gene TRBJ2-7; tentatively, D is TRBD1 (6 bases). Trimming removed 0 bases from V and 4 bases from J, with 20 bases in between. This CDR3 has 17 residues. Per germline, CDR1 SGHDT and CDR2 YYEEEE. CDR3 bases: TGTGCCAGCAGCTTGGCACGCCTAAGGGACATTAGTTACGAGCAGTACTTC. Amino acids: CASSLARLRDISYEQYF.

The sample holds a few counts of this clone. The chain links TRBV5-1 to TRBJ1-5; D is unresolved. Per germline, CDR1 SGHRS and CDR2 YFSETQ. The CDR3 is made up of 14 amino acids. V gave up 9 bases and J gave up 5 bases, with 18 bases separating them. The CDR3 DNA sequence: TGCGCCAACAAGGGTCCACCCGGGCATCAGCCCCAGCATTTT. It translates to CANKGPPGHQPQHF.

This clone was detected only once. The J gene is TRBJ2-4, the V gene TRBV27, with 7 bases identical to TRBD2. The CDR3 loop spans 15 amino acids. CDR1 and CDR2 (germline): MNHEY, SMNVEV (reference sequence). Germline trimming cut 5 bases from V and 0 bases from J; bases unmatched to any gene: 4. This CDR3 is CASSMGGLAKNIQYF. DNA for the CDR3: TGTGCCAGCAGTATGGGGGGGTTAGCCAAAAACATTCAGTACTTC.

The V call is TRBV6-5, the J call TRBJ1-2; tentative D call: TRBD1 (5 bases). V lost 0 bases and J 8 bases, leaving 16 bases between the germline ends. CDR3 length: 15 amino acids. CDR1 and CDR2 (germline): MNHEY, SVGAGI. CDR3 residues: CASSYSTYGRDGYTF. CDR3 sequence (DNA): TGTGCCAGCAGTTACTCGACGTATGGCAGGGACGGCTACACCTTC.

The CDR3 coding sequence is TGTGCCAGCAGTGGGGACAGGAGCTCTGGAAACACCATATATTTT. Translated, it gives CASSGDRSSGNTIYF. The J gene is TRBJ1-3, the V gene TRBV2; the match to TRBD1 covers 8 bases. Germline trimming cut 4 bases from V and 0 bases from J; bases unmatched to any gene: 2. The length of the CDR3 is 15 residues. Germline values: CDR1 SNHLY, CDR2 FYNNEI.

The chain combines TRBV18 with TRBJ1-3; D perhaps matches TRBD1 (5 bases). This CDR3 contains 15 residues. With 3 bases removed from V and 2 bases from J, the gap between germline ends came to 11 bases. Germline lookup yields CDR1 KGHSH and CDR2 LQKENI. CDR3 region: CASSPGPGPGNTIYF. The CDR3 region has the DNA TGTGCCAGCTCACCGGGGCCGGGACCTGGAAACACCATATATTTT.

This clone was observed a few times. V usage is TRBV6-4 and J usage is TRBJ2-3, with 10 bases identical to TRBD2. J gave up 4 bases and V 4 bases, and 2 bases lay outside the gene matches. Germline lookup yields CDR1 MRHNA and CDR2 SNTAGT. The CDR3 sequence is 14 residues long. The CDR3: CASSGAGGADTQYF. In DNA, the CDR3 is TGTGCCAGCAGTGGAGCGGGGGGGGCAGATACGCAGTATTTT.

The chain carries TRBV5-1 and TRBJ2-1; D call uncertain. Germline V lookup: CDR1 SGHRS, CDR2 YFSETQ. The CDR3 sequence is 13 residues long. Deletions cut 4 bases from V and 6 bases from J, with 11 bases between. CDR3 in DNA: TGCGCCAGCAGCACTGCGGATACCAATGAGCAGTTCTTC. It yields the protein CASSTADTNEQFF.

The CDR3 DNA is TGTGCCAGCAAGGGACATGAGCAGTTCTTC. Amino acid sequence: CASKGHEQFF. This chain connects TRBV7-9 to TRBJ2-1; D could derive from TRBD1 or TRBD2 (5 bases each). V was clipped by 7 bases and J by 8 bases, with 6 bases between them. The CDR3 extends over 10 amino acids. The germline CDR1 and CDR2 sequences are SEHNR and FQNEAQ (reference sequence).

This clone appeared once. V and J are TRBV2 and TRBJ2-3; D is perhaps TRBD1 or TRBD2 (5 bases each). The CDR3 consists of 14 residues. V was shortened by 6 bases and J by 0 bases, with 10 bases between the two germline ends. The germline V gene has CDR1 SNHLY and CDR2 FYNNEI. Here the CDR3 reads CASRLRDSTDTQYF. CDR3 sequence (DNA): TGTGCCAGCAGGCTACGGGACAGCACAGATACGCAGTATTTT.

The CDR3 DNA follows: TGCGCCAGCAGCCATGATGAGAATTCACCCCTCCACTTT. It yields the protein CASSHDENSPLHF. The V and J genes are TRBV4-1 and TRBJ1-6; D unclear. Germline assignment: CDR1 MGHRA and CDR2 YSYEKL. The CDR3 is 13 amino acids. Trimming took off 3 bases at V and 7 bases at J, with 7 bases between the two ends.

The V call is TRBV27, the J call TRBJ1-5, with D possibly matching TRBD1 (5 bases). The CDR3 spans 14 residues. Germline CDR1 reads MNHEY; CDR2 reads SMNVEV (reference sequence). The V end lost 6 bases, the J end lost 7 bases, and 16 bases lay between the germline ends. The CDR3 coding sequence is TGTGCCAGCAGCCTCAAATCAGGGTCCCAGCCCCAGCATTTT. Protein: CASSLKSGSQPQHF.